Included here is one T cell receptor beta chain sequence, with context. The sample is drawn from a study of shared clonotypes between healthy human individuals. Profiling relied on immunoSEQ multiplex PCR, and the TCRdb table lists in-frame clones only, not all of them. Of 300,000 to 350,000 clones listed, less than 85% are singletons. CDR1 and CDR2 (germline): SGHRS, YFSETQ. Trimming stripped 4 bases from V and 9 bases from J, with 14 bases between. The CDR3 totals 13 residues. The TCR sequence derives from a man aged 25-40 years in good health. This rearrangement joins TRBV5-1 to TRBJ1-5; possible D gene TRBD1, 5 bases. The source material was memory CD4+ T cells sorted from blood. Subset given: CD45RA-negative fraction. The chain's CDR3 is CASSGRIGGPQHF. The CDR3 nucleotides read TGCGCCAGCAGCGGGAGGATCGGGGGGCCCCAGCATTTT. Full variable domain (remainder filled in from reference TRBV5-1 and TRBJ1-5): KAGVTQTPRYLIKTRGQQVTLSCSPISGHRSVSWYQQTPGQGLQFLFEYFSETQRNKGNFPGRFSGRQFSNSRSEMNVSTLELGDSALYLCASSGRIGGPQHFGDGTRLSIL.